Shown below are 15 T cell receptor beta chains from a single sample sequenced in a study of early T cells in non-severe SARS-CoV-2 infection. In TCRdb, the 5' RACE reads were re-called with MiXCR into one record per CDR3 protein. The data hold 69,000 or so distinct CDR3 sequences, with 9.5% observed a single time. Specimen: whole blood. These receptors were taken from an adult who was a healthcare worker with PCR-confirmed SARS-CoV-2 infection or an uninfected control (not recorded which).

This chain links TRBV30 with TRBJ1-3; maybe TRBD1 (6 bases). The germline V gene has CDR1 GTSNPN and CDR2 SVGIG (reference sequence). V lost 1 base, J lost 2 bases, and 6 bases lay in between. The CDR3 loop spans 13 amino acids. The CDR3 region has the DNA TGTGCCTGGAGTGCAGGGGCTGGAAACACCATATATTTT. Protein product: CAWSAGAGNTIYF.

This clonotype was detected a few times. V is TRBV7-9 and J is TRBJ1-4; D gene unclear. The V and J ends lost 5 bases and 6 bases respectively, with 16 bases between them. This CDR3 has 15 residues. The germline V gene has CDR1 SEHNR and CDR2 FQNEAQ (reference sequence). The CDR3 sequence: CASSATLPGDEKLFF. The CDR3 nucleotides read TGTGCCAGCAGCGCTACCCTACCCGGTGATGAAAAACTGTTTTTT.

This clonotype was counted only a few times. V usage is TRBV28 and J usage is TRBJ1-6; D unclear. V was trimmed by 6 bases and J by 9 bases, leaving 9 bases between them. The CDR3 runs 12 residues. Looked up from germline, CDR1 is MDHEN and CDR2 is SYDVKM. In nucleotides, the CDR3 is TGTGCCAGCAGCCCGGTCTCTTCACCCCTCCACTTT. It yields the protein CASSPVSSPLHF.

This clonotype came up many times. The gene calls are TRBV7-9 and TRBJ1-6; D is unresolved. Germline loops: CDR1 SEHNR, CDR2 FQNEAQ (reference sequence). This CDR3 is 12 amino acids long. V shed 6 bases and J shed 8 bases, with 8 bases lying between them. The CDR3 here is CASSYGDSPLHF. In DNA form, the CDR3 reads TGTGCCAGCAGTTACGGGGATTCACCCCTCCACTTT.

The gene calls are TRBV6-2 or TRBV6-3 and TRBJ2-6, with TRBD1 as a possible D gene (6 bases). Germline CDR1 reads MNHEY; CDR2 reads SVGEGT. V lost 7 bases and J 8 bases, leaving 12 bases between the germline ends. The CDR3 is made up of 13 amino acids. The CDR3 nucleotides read TGTGCCAGCATCAAGACAGGCTCCAACGTCCTGACTTTC. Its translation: CASIKTGSNVLTF.

The CDR3 nucleotides are TGCAGTGCTAGAACCGACGGGGTCCTCGATCAGCCCCAGCATTTT. It encodes CSARTDGVLDQPQHF. V is TRBV20-1 and J is TRBJ1-5; D gene ambiguous. The V and J ends lost 2 bases and 5 bases respectively, with 16 bases between them. CDR1 and CDR2 from the germline V gene are DFQATT and SNEGSKA (reference sequence). CDR3 length: 15 residues.

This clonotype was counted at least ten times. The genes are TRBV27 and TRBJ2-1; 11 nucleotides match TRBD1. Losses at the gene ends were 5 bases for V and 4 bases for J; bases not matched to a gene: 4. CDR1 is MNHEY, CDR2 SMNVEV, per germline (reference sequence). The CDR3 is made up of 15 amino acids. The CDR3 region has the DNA TGTGCCAGCAGTATGGGACAGGGGGTGTACAATGAGCAGTTCTTC. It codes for CASSMGQGVYNEQFF.

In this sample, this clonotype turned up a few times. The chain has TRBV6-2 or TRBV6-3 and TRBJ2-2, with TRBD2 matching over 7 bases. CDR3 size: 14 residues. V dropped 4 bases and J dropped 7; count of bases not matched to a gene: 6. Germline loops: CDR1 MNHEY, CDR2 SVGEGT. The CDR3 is CASSFQAGRGELFF. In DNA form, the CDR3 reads TGTGCCAGCAGTTTCCAAGCGGGACGCGGGGAGCTGTTTTTT.

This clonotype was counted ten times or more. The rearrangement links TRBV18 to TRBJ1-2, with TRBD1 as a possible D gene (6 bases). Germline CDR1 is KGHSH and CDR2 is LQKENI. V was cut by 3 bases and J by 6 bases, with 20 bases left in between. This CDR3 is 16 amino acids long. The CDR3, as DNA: TGTGCCAGCTCACCGCAAGCTGACAGGCACTCCGATGGCTACACCTTC. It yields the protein CASSPQADRHSDGYTF.

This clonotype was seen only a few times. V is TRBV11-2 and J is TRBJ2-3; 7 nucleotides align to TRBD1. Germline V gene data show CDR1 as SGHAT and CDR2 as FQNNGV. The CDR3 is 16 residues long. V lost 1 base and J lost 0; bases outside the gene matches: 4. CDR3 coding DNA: TGTGCCAGCAGCTTAGGACGGGGACAGAGCACAGATACGCAGTATTTT. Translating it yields CASSLGRGQSTDTQYF.

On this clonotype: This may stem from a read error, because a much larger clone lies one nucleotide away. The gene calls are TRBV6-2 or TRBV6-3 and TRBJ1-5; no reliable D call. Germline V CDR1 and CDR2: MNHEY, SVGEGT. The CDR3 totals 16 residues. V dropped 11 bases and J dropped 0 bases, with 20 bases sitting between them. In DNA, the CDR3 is TGTGCCCGCGGCCGTGTGGTACAGCATAGCAATCAGCCCCAGCATTTT. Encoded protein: CARGRVVQHSNQPQHF.

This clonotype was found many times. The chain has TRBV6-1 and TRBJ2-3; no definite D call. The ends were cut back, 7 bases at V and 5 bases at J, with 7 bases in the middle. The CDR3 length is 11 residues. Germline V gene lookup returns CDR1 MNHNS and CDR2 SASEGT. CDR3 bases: TGTGCCAGCACGGGTGGAGATACGCAGTATTTT. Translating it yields CASTGGDTQYF.

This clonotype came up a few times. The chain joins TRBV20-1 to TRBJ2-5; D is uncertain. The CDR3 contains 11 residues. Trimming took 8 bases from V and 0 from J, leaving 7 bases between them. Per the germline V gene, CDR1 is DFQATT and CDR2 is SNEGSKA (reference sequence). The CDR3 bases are TGCAGTATGAAGTACCAAGAGACCCAGTACTTC. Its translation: CSMKYQETQYF.

The CDR3 loop reads CAISSVGANYGYTF. CDR3 coding DNA: TGTGCCATCAGCTCGGTTGGAGCTAACTATGGCTACACCTTC. The chain has TRBV10-3 and TRBJ1-2; unclear D gene. Trimming removed 6 bases at V and 0 bases at J, with 11 bases between. The CDR3 sequence is 14 residues long. Germline assignment: CDR1 ENHRY and CDR2 SYGVKD.

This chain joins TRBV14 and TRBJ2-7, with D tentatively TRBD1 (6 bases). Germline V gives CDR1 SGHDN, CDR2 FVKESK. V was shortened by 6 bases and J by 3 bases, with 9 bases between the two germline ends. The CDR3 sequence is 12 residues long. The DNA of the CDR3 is TGTGCCAGCAGTCAGGACAGCTACGAGCAGTACTTC. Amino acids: CASSQDSYEQYF.